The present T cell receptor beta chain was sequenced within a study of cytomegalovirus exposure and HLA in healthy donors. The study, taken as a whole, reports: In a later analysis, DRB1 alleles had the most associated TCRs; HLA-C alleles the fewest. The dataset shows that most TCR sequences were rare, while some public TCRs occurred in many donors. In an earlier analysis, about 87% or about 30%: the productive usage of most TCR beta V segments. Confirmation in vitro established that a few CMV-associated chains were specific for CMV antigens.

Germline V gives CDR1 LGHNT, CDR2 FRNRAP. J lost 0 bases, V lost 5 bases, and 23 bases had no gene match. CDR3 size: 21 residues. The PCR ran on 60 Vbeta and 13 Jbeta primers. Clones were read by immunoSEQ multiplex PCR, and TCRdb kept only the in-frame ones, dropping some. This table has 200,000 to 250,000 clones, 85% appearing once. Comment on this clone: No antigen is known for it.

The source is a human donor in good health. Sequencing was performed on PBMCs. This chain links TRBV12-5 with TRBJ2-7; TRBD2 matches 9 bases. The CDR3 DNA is TGTGCTAGTGGTCCCAGACCTTGGGCTAGCGGGGCGATGATCAGCTCCTACGAGCAGTACTTC. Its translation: CASGPRPWASGAMISSYEQYF.